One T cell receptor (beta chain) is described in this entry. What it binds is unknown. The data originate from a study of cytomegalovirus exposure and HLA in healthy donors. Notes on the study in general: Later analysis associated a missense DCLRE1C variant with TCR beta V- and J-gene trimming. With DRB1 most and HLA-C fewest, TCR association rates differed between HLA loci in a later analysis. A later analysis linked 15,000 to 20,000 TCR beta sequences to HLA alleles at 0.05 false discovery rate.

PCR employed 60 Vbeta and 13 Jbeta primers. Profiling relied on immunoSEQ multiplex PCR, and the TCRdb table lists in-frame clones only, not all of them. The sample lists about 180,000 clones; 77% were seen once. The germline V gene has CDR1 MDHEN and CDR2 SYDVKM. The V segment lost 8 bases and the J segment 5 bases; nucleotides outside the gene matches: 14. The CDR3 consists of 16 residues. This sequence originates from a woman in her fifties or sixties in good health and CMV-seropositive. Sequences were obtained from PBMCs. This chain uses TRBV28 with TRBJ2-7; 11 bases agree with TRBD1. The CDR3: CASAWASGTGGDEQYF. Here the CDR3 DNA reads TGTGCCAGCGCATGGGCCTCCGGGACAGGGGGTGACGAGCAGTACTTC.